The 24 T cell receptor beta chains listed next were all sequenced from one sample in a study of cytomegalovirus exposure and HLA in healthy donors. A multiplex PCR was run with 60 Vbeta primers and 13 Jbeta primers. Produced via immunoSEQ multiplex PCR; TCRdb's table is partial and in-frame only. The sample lists 89,000 or so clones; 84% were seen once. Sample: PBMCs. The receptor set was obtained from a woman aged 18-35 years in good health and CMV-seropositive.

This clone was counted between two and nine times. The J gene is TRBJ1-1, the V gene TRBV7-9; a weak D match, TRBD1 (6 bases). Germline V gene sequence: CDR1 SEHNR, CDR2 FQNEAQ (reference sequence). V lost 5 bases and J lost 5, with 18 bases in between. The CDR3 covers 15 residues. The CDR3 DNA reads as TGTGCCAGCAGCCCCCCCCAGGGGCTCGGGACTGAAGCTTTCTTT. It encodes CASSPPQGLGTEAFF.

The rearrangement joins TRBV15 to TRBJ2-7; 8 positions agree with TRBD1. V shed 3 bases, J shed 3 bases, and the junction held 10 bases outside the gene matches. This CDR3 is 16 amino acids long. Germline V lookup: CDR1 LNHNV, CDR2 YYDKDF (reference sequence). Here the CDR3 reads CATSSAGTGELYEQYF. In nucleotides, the CDR3 is TGTGCCACCAGCAGCGCCGGGACAGGTGAACTCTACGAGCAGTACTTC.

The chain employs TRBV28 and TRBJ1-2, with D hard to call. The CDR3 contains 16 residues. Germline values: CDR1 MDHEN, CDR2 SYDVKM. Trimming removed 2 bases from V and 3 bases from J, with 16 bases in between. This CDR3 is CASSLSSSWYYYGYTF. The CDR3 DNA sequence: TGTGCCAGCAGTTTAAGTAGCTCATGGTACTACTATGGCTACACCTTC.

The chain carries TRBV5-1 and TRBJ1-3, with TRBD1 identical over 9 bases. V lost 0 bases and J lost 2; bases outside the gene matches: 0. The CDR3 runs 15 residues. Germline assignment: CDR1 SGHRS and CDR2 YFSETQ. The CDR3 region has the DNA TGCGCCAGCAGCTTGGACAGGGGGCCTGGAAACACCATATATTTT. Amino acids: CASSLDRGPGNTIYF. The variable domain in full, with the rest retrieved from reference TRBV5-1 and TRBJ1-3, is KAGVTQTPRYLIKTRGQQVTLSCSPISGHRSVSWYQQTPGQGLQFLFEYFSETQRNKGNFPGRFSGRQFSNSRSEMNVSTLELGDSALYLCASSLDRGPGNTIYFGEGSWLTVV.

The CDR3 loop is CASSATRIADQPQHF. The CDR3 DNA reads as TGTGCCAGCAGCGCCACTCGGATAGCCGATCAGCCCCAGCATTTT. The chain combines TRBV27 with TRBJ1-5, with D unresolved. Germline CDR1 and CDR2: MNHEY and SMNVEV (reference sequence). V lost 6 bases and J 5 bases, leaving 17 bases between the germline ends. This CDR3 is 15 amino acids long.

The chain joins TRBV5-4 to TRBJ1-3; 9 bases match TRBD1. After removal of 3 bases from V and 7 bases from J, the junction contained 8 bases not matched to a gene. The CDR3 is 15 amino acids. CDR1 is SGHNT, CDR2 YYREEE, per germline (reference sequence). This chain's CDR3 is CASSYGQGLSNTIYF. In DNA form, the CDR3 reads TGTGCCAGCAGCTACGGACAGGGGTTGAGTAACACCATATATTTT.

The chain uses TRBV7-8 and TRBJ1-1; D gene ambiguous. Germline V gene sequence: CDR1 SGHVS, CDR2 FQNEAQ. The V gene lost 1 base and the J gene lost 2 bases, with 20 bases spanning the gap. This CDR3 is built from 18 residues. This chain's CDR3 is CASSLVSISPVLNTEAFF. CDR3 sequence (DNA): TGTGCCAGCAGCTTAGTGTCCATCAGTCCAGTGTTAAACACTGAAGCTTTCTTT.

The chain recombines TRBV7-9 with TRBJ2-1; 7 bases are a match to TRBD1. The CDR3 consists of 17 residues. CDR1 and CDR2 (germline): SEHNR, FQNEAQ (reference sequence). Unmatched junction bases numbered 21, after V lost 8 bases and J lost 8 bases. The CDR3 spells CASPHNPSDVQGHEQFF. CDR3 nucleotides: TGTGCCAGCCCACATAACCCTTCGGACGTACAGGGGCATGAGCAGTTCTTC.

The chain links TRBV7-9 to TRBJ2-1; D is uncertain. CDR3 length equals 14 residues. V lost 2 bases and J 2 bases, leaving 7 bases between the germline ends. In germline, CDR1 is SEHNR, CDR2 FQNEAQ (reference sequence). CDR3 in amino acids: CASSLTGTYNEQFF. In nucleotides, the CDR3 is TGTGCCAGCAGCTTAACGGGTACCTACAATGAGCAGTTCTTC.

The chain couples TRBV19 to TRBJ1-2; weak D call: TRBD1 (6 bases). V was trimmed by 7 bases and J by 4 bases, leaving 19 bases between them. Germline CDR1 and CDR2: LNHDA and SQIVND (reference sequence). There are 15 residues in the CDR3. CDR3 region: CASIDAGDRSYGYTF. CDR3 nucleotides: TGTGCCAGTATTGATGCAGGGGATCGGTCCTATGGCTACACCTTC.

The rearrangement joins TRBV7-2 to TRBJ2-2; 8 bases agree with TRBD1. This CDR3 region has 14 residues. Germline loops: CDR1 SGHTA, CDR2 FQGNSA. V shed 10 bases and J 1 base; nucleotides not matched to a gene: 5. The CDR3 spells CATRTGRNTGELFF. CDR3 in DNA: TGTGCCACCCGGACAGGGAGGAACACCGGGGAGCTGTTTTTT.

The chain links TRBV7-2 to TRBJ1-4, with TRBD1 as a possible D gene (5 bases). Germline lookup yields CDR1 SGHTA and CDR2 FQGNSA. The CDR3 is 17 residues long. The V end lost 2 bases, the J end lost 0 bases, and 13 bases lay between the germline ends. CDR3 in DNA: TGTGCCAGCAGCTTAAAATCGGGACTATCAACTAATGAAAAACTGTTTTTT. Its translation: CASSLKSGLSTNEKLFF.

The chain uses TRBV2 and TRBJ1-1, with TRBD1 identical over 8 bases. The ends lost 7 bases at V and 4 bases at J; junction bases unmatched: 2. Germline V lookup: CDR1 SNHLY, CDR2 FYNNEI. The CDR3 is 12 residues long. The CDR3 loop is CASNQGATEAFF. DNA of the CDR3: TGTGCCAGCAACCAGGGGGCCACTGAAGCTTTCTTT.

The chain is built from TRBV5-1 and TRBJ2-1, with D maybe TRBD2 (6 bases). Trimming cost V 3 bases and J 10 bases, with 17 bases left between them. The V gene's germline CDR1 is SGHRS and CDR2 YFSETQ. This CDR3 region has 14 residues. CDR3 DNA sequence: TGCGCCAGCAGCTCACCGGGAGTAAATTTGGAGCAGTTCTTC. Its protein is CASSSPGVNLEQFF.

V gene TRBV10-1 combines with J gene TRBJ1-1, with TRBD1 as a possible D gene (5 bases). Germline V gene lookup returns CDR1 WNHNN and CDR2 SYGVQD (reference sequence). The CDR3 spans 12 residues. V was cut by 0 bases and J by 8 bases, with 7 bases left in between. CDR3 nucleotide sequence: TGCGCCAGCAGTGAGTCAAGGGGAGAAGCTTTCTTT. Translated: CASSESRGEAFF.

The V and J genes are TRBV28 and TRBJ1-1, with 7 bases fitting TRBD1. The germline CDR1 and CDR2 sequences are MDHEN and SYDVKM. J lost 0 bases, V lost 5 bases, and 15 bases had no gene match. The CDR3 sequence is 18 residues long. The DNA for the CDR3 is TGTGCCAGCAGTCCGACAGGGCGGTTTACCGAAATGAACACTGAAGCTTTCTTT. It specifies CASSPTGRFTEMNTEAFF.

The chain links TRBV2 to TRBJ1-2; 7 bases match TRBD1. Per the germline V gene, CDR1 is SNHLY and CDR2 is FYNNEI. The CDR3 contains 12 residues. Germline trimming cut 8 bases from V and 5 bases from J; bases unmatched to any gene: 5. CDR3 loop: CASLDRSYGYTF. Written as DNA, the CDR3 is TGTGCCAGCTTGGACAGGAGTTATGGCTACACCTTC.

This chain links TRBV6-1 with TRBJ2-5; TRBD1 aligns across 7 bases. With V trimmed by 5 bases and J by 7 bases, 10 bases remained unmatched. This CDR3 has 14 amino acids. CDR1 and CDR2 (germline): MNHNS, SASEGT. The CDR3 DNA reads as TGTGCCAGCAGTTCCGACAGGGCAGTAGGGACCCAGTACTTC. The encoded protein is CASSSDRAVGTQYF.

The chain combines TRBV5-1 with TRBJ2-5, with TRBD2 identical over 14 bases. The CDR3 contains 16 residues. Germline V lookup: CDR1 SGHRS, CDR2 YFSETQ. The J segment lost 7 bases and the V segment lost 4 bases, leaving 9 bases of the junction unmatched. CDR3 nucleotide sequence: TGCGCCAGCAGCCCCCAGGGACTAGCGGGAGAGGGGACCCAGTACTTC. Encoded protein: CASSPQGLAGEGTQYF.

The J gene is TRBJ2-1, the V gene TRBV7-9; 7 bases line up with TRBD2. The CDR3 covers 17 residues. V lost 4 bases to trimming and J lost 5 bases; unmatched junction nucleotides: 14. Germline CDR1 is SEHNR and CDR2 is FQNEAQ (reference sequence). This chain's CDR3 is CASSSAGRERSNNEQFF. DNA of the CDR3: TGTGCCAGCAGCTCAGCGGGGCGGGAACGATCAAACAATGAGCAGTTCTTC. The entire variable domain, with the rest obtained from reference TRBV7-9 and TRBJ2-1, is as follows: DTGVSQNPRHKITKRGQNVTFRCDPISEHNRLYWYRQTLGQGPEFLTYFQNEAQLEKSRLLSDRFSAERPKGSFSTLEIQRTEQGDSAMYLCASSSAGRERSNNEQFFGPGTRLTVL.

The chain joins TRBV6-5 to TRBJ1-2; D gene ambiguous. Germline V CDR1 and CDR2: MNHEY, SVGAGI. The CDR3 contains 15 residues. Deletions cut 0 bases from V and 4 bases from J, with 12 bases between. The CDR3 DNA reads TGTGCCAGCAGTTACTCGATATCAGGAGGCTATGGCTACACCTTC. It yields the protein CASSYSISGGYGYTF.

The chain recombines TRBV10-3 with TRBJ2-1; no firm D call. Trimming took 2 bases from V and 7 from J, leaving 3 bases between them. Germline-derived CDR1 and CDR2 are ENHRY and SYGVKD. The CDR3 covers 11 residues. CDR3 in amino acids: CAISEVNEQFF. The CDR3 nucleotides read TGTGCCATCAGTGAGGTAAATGAGCAGTTCTTC.

The V gene is TRBV19, the J gene TRBJ1-5; D ambiguous. This CDR3 has 13 residues. In germline, CDR1 is LNHDA, CDR2 SQIVND (reference sequence). V gave up 7 bases and J gave up 4 bases, with 11 bases separating them. The CDR3 loop is CASNRETNQPQHF. In nucleotides, the CDR3 is TGTGCCAGTAACCGGGAAACTAATCAGCCCCAGCATTTT. Filled out from reference TRBV19 and TRBJ1-5, the complete variable domain reads DGGITQSPKYLFRKEGQNVTLSCEQNLNHDAMYWYRQDPGQGLRLIYYSQIVNDFQKGDIAEGYSVSREKKESFPLTVTSAQKNPTAFYLCASNRETNQPQHFGDGTRLSIL.

The J gene is TRBJ1-2, the V gene TRBV4-1, with TRBD1 as a possible D gene (6 bases). V lost 2 bases to trimming and J lost 0 bases, with 22 bases between them. From germline, CDR1 is MGHRA and CDR2 YSYEKL. The CDR3 is 19 amino acids. The CDR3 DNA is TGCGCCAGCAGCCAATTGCCCAACAGGGTGGCAAGCGCTAACTATGGCTACACCTTC. As protein: CASSQLPNRVASANYGYTF.